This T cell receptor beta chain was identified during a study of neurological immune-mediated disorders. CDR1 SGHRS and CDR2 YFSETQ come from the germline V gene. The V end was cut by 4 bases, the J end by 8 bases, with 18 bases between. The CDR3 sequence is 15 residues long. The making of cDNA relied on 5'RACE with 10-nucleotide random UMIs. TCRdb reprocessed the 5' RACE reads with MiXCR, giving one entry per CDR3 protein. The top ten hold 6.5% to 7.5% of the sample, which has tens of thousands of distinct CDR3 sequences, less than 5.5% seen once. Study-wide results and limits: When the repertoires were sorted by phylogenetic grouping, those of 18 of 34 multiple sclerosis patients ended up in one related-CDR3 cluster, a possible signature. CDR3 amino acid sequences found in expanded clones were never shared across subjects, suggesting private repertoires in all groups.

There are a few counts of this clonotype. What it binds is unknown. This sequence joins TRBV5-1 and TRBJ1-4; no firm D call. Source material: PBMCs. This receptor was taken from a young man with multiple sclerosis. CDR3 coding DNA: TGCGCCAGCAGCCCGGCGTCGAGCGCATTCGAAAAACTGTTTTTT. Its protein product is CASSPASSAFEKLFF.